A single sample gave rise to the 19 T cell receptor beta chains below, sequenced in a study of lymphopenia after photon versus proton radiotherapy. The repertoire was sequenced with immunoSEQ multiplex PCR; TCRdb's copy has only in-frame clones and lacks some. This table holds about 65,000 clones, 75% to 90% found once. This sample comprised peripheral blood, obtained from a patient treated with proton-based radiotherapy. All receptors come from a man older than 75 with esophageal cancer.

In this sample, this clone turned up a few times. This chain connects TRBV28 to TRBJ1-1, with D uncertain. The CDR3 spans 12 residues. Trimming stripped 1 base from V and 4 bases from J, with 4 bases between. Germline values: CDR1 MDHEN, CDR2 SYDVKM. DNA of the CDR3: TGTGCCAGCAGTTTATCGCTCACTGAAGCTTTCTTT. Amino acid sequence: CASSLSLTEAFF.

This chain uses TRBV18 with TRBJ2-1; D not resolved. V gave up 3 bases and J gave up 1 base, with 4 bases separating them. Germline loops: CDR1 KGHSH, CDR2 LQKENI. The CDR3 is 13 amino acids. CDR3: CASSPPSYNEQFF. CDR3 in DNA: TGTGCCAGCTCACCGCCATCCTACAATGAGCAGTTCTTC. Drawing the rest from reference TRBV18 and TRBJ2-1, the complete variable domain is NAGVMQNPRHLVRRRGQEARLRCSPMKGHSHVYWYRQLPEEGLKFMVYLQKENIIDESGMPKERFSAEFPKEGPSILRIQQVVRGDSAAYFCASSPPSYNEQFFGPGTRLTVL.

DNA for the CDR3: TGTGCCAGCAGAGACAGATCTAATGAAAAACTGTTTTTT. It codes for CASRDRSNEKLFF. V is TRBV6-5 and J is TRBJ1-4; D possibly corresponds to TRBD1 (5 bases). From germline, CDR1 is MNHEY and CDR2 SVGAGI. This CDR3 spans 13 amino acids. Deletions cut 6 bases from V and 3 bases from J, with 8 bases between.

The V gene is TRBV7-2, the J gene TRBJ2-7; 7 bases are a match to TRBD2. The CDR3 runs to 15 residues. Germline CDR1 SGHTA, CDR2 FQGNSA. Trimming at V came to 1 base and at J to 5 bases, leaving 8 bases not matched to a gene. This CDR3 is CASSLVGGRADEQYF. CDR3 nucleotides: TGTGCCAGCAGCTTAGTTGGTGGGAGGGCAGACGAGCAGTACTTC.

The CDR3 reads CSGVQGLGQTQYF. In nucleotides, the CDR3 is TGCAGCGGCGTACAGGGCCTGGGGCAGACCCAGTACTTC. The gene calls are TRBV29-1 and TRBJ2-5, with D perhaps TRBD1 (6 bases). V lost 7 bases and J 6 bases, leaving 18 bases between the germline ends. The CDR3 sequence is 13 residues long. CDR1 and CDR2 from the germline V gene are SQVTM and ANQGSEA.

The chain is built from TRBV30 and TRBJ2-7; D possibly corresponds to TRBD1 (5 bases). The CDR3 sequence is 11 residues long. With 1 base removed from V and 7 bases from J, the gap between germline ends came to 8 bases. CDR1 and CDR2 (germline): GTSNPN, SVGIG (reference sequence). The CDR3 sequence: CAWSGRGEQYF. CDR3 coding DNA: TGTGCCTGGAGTGGAAGGGGAGAGCAGTACTTC.

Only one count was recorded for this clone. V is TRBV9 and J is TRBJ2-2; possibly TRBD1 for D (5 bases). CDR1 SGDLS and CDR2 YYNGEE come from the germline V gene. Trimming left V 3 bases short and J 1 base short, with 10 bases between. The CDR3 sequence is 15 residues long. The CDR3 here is CASSADRQNTGELFF. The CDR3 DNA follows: TGTGCCAGCAGCGCCGACAGACAGAACACCGGGGAGCTGTTTTTT.

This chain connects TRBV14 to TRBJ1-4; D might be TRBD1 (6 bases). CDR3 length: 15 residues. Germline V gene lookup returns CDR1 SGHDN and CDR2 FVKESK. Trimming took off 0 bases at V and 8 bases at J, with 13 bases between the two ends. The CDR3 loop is CASSQEGAGREKLFF. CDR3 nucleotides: TGTGCCAGCAGCCAAGAGGGGGCCGGTAGGGAAAAACTGTTTTTT. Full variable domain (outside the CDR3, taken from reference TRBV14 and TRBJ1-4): EAGVTQFPSHSVIEKGQTVTLRCDPISGHDNLYWYRRVMGKEIKFLLHFVKESKQDESGMPNNRFLAERTGGTYSTLKVQPAELEDSGVYFCASSQEGAGREKLFFGSGTQLSVL.

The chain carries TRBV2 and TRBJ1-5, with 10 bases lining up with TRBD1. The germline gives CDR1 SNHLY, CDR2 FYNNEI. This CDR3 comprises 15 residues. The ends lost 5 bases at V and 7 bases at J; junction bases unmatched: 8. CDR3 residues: CASSWGTGVGQPQHF. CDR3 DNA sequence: TGTGCCAGCAGTTGGGGGACAGGGGTTGGGCAGCCCCAGCATTTT.

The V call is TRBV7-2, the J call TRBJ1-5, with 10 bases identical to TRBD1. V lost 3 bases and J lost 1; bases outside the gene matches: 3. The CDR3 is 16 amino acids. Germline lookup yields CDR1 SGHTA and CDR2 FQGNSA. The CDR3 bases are TGTGCCAGCAGCTTGACAGGGGGCAAGAGCAATCAGCCCCAGCATTTT. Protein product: CASSLTGGKSNQPQHF.

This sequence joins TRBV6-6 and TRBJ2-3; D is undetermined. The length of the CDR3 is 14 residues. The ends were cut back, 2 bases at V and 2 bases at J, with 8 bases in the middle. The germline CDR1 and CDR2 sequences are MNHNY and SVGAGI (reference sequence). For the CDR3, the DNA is TGTGCCAGCAGTTACGTAGGAGCCACAGATACGCAGTATTTT. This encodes CASSYVGATDTQYF.

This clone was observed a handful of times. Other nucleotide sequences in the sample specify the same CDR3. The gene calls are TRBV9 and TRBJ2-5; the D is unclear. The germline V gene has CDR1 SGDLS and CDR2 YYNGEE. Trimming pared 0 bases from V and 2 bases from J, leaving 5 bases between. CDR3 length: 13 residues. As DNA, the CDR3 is TGTGCCAGCAGCGTAGGCCAGCAAGAGACCCAGTACTTC. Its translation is CASSVGQQETQYF.

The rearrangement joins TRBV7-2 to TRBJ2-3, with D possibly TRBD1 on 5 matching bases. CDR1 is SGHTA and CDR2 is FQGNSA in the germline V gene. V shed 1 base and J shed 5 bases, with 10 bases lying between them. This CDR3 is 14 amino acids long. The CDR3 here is CASSLGGQKDTQYF. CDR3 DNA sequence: TGTGCCAGCAGCTTAGGGGGCCAAAAAGATACGCAGTATTTT.

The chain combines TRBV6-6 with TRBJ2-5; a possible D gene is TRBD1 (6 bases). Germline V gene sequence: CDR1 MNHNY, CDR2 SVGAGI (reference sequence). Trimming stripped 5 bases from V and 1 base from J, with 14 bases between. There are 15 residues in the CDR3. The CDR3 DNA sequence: TGTGCCAGCAGTCCCCCGACAGGACCCCAAGAGACCCAGTACTTC. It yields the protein CASSPPTGPQETQYF.

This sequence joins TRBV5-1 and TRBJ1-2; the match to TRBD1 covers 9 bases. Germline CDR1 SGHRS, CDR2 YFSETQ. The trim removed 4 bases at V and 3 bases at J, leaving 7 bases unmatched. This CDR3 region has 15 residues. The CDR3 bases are TGCGCCAGCAGCCCATCGGGACAGGGAGACTATGGCTACACCTTC. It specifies CASSPSGQGDYGYTF.

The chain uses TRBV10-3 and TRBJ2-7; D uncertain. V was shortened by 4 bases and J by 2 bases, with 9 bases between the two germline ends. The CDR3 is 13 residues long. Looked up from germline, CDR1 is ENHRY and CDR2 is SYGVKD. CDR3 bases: TGTGCCATCAGTGTCAGCACTGCCTACGAGCAGTACTTC. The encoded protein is CAISVSTAYEQYF.

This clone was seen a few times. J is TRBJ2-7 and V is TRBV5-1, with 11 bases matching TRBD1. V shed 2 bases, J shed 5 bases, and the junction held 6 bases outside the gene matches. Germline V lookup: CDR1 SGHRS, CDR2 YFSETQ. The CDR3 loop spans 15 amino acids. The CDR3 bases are TGCGCCAGCAGCTTCAGGACAGGGGGCGCGGACGAGCAGTACTTC. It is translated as CASSFRTGGADEQYF.

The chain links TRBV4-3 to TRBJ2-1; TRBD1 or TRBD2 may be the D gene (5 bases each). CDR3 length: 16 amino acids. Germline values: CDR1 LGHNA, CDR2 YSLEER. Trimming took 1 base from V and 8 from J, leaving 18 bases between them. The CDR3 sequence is CASSQVKGPSADEQFF. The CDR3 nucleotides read TGCGCCAGCAGCCAAGTCAAGGGACCCAGCGCCGATGAGCAGTTCTTC.

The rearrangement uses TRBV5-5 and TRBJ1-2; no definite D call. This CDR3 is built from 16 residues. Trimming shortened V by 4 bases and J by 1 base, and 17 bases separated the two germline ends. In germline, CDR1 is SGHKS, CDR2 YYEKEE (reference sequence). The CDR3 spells CASSGPTHTDNYGYTF. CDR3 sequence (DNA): TGTGCCAGCAGCGGCCCGACACACACCGATAACTATGGCTACACCTTC.